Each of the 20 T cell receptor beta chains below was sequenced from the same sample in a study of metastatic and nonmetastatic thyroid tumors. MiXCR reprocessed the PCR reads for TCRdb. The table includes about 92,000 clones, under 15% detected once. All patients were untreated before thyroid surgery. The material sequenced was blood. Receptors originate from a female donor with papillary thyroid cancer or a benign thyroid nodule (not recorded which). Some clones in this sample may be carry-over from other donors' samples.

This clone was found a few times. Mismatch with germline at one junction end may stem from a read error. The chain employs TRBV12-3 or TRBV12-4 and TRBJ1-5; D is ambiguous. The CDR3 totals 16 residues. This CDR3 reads CASSLHVGSGDQPQHF. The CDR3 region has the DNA TGTGCCAGCAGTTTACACGTTGGGAGTGGTGATCAGCCTCAGCATTTT.

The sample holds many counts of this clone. The CDR3 loop is CASTELRGGPTDTQYF. CDR3 coding DNA: TGTGCCAGCACTGAACTCCGCGGGGGGCCCACAGATACGCAGTATTTT. The chain uses TRBV5-4 and TRBJ2-3, with 8 bases fitting TRBD2. The germline V gene encodes CDR1 SGHNT and CDR2 YYREEE (reference sequence). V was pared by 6 bases and J by 2 bases, with 11 bases of the junction left unmatched. CDR3 length: 16 amino acids.

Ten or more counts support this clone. The CDR3 DNA sequence: TGCAGTGCTTCTAAAGGACAGGTGGGCGAGCAGTACTTC. Protein sequence: CSASKGQVGEQYF. The chain joins TRBV20-1 to TRBJ2-7; 7 bases agree with TRBD1. After removal of 5 bases from V and 6 bases from J, the junction contained 10 bases not matched to a gene. CDR1 is DFQATT and CDR2 is SNEGSKA in the germline V gene (reference sequence). CDR3 length: 13 amino acids.

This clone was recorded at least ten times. The CDR3: CSARALGSPQPDTQYF. The DNA for the CDR3 is TGCAGTGCTAGAGCTCTGGGCTCACCCCAGCCAGATACGCAGTATTTT. The chain is built from TRBV20-1 and TRBJ2-3, with D uncertain. CDR1 is DFQATT and CDR2 is SNEGSKA in the germline V gene (reference sequence). The CDR3 runs to 16 residues. The ends were cut back, 1 base at V and 4 bases at J, with 18 bases in the middle.

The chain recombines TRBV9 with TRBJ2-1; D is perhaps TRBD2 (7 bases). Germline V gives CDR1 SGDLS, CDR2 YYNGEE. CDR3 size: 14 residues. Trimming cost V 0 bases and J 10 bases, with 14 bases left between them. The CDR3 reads CASSVAGGGLEQFF. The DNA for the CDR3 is TGTGCCAGCAGCGTAGCGGGGGGCGGCTTAGAGCAGTTCTTC.

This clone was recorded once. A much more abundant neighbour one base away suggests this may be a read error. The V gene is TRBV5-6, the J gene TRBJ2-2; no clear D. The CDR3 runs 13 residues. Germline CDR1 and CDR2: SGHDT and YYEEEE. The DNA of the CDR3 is TGTGCCAGCGGCTTGGCCGTAGCCGGGGAGCTGTTTTTT. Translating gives CASGLAVAGELFF.

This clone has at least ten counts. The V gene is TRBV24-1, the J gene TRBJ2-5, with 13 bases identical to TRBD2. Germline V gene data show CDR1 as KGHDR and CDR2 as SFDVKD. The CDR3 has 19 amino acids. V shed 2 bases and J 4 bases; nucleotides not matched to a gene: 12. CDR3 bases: TGTGCCACCAGTGATTCCCGACTAGCGGGGGGTCTGGGCGGAGAGACCCAGTACTTC. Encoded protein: CATSDSRLAGGLGGETQYF.

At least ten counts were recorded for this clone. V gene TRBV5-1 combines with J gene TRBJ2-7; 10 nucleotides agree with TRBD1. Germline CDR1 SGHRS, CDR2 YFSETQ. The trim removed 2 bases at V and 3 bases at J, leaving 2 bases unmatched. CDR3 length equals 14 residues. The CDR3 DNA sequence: TGCGCCAGCAGCTTCGGGACAGGGGTCTACGAGCAGTACTTC. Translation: CASSFGTGVYEQYF.

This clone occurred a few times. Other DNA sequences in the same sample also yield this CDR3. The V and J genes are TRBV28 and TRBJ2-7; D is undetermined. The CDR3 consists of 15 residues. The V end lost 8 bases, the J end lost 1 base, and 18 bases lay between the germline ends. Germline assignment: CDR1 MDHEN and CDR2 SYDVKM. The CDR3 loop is CASEGSGPSSYEQYF. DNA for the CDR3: TGTGCCAGCGAAGGTAGTGGTCCGTCTTCCTACGAGCAGTACTTC.

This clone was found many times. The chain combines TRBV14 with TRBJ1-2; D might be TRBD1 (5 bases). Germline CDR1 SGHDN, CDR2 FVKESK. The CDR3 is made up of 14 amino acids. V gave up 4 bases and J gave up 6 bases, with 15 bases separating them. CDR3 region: CASSPARAYHGYTF. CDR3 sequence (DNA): TGTGCCAGCAGCCCGGCCAGGGCCTATCATGGCTACACCTTC.

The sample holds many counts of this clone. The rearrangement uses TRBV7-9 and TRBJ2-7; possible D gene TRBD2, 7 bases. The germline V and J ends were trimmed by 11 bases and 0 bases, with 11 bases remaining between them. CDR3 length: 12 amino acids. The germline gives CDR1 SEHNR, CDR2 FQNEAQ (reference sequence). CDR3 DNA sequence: TGTGCCGGGGGGGGGGCCTCCTACGAGCAGTACTTC. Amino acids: CAGGGASYEQYF.

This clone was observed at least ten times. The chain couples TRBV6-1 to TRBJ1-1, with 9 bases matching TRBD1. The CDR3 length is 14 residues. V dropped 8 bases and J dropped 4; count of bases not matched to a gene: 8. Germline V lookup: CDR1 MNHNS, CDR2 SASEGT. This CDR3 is CASGSGTGTTEAFF. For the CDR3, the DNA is TGTGCCAGCGGAAGTGGGACAGGGACCACTGAAGCTTTCTTT.

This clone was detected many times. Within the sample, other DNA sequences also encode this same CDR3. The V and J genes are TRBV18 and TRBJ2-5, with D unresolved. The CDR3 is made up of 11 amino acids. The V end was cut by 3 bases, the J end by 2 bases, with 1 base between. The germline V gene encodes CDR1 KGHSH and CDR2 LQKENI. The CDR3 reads CASSPQETQYF. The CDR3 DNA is TGTGCCAGCTCACCTCAAGAGACCCAGTACTTC.

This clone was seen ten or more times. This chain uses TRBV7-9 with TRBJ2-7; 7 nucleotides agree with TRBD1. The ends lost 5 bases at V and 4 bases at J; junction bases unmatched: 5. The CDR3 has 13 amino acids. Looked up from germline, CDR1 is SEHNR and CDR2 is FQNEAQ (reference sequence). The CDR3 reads CASSGGTVYEQYF. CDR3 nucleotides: TGTGCCAGCAGCGGTGGGACAGTTTACGAGCAGTACTTC.

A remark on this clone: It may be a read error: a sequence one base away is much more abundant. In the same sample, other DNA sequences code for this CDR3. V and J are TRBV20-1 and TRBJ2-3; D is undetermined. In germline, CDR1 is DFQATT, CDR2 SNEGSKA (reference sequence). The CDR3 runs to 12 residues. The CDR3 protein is CSARVQADTQYF. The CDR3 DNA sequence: TGCAGTGCTAGAGTCCAGGCAGATACTCAGTATTTT.

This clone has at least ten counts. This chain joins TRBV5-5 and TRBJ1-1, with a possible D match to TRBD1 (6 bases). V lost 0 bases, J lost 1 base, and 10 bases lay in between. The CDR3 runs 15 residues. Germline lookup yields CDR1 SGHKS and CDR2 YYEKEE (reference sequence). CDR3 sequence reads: CASSLELDRNTEAFF. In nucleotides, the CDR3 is TGTGCCAGCAGCTTGGAATTGGACAGGAACACTGAAGCTTTCTTT.

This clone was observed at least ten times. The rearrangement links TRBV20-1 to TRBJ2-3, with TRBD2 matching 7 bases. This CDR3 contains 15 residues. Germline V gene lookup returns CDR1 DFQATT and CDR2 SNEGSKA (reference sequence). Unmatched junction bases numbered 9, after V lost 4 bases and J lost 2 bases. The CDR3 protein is CSATLNREVTDTQYF. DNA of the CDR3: TGCAGTGCTACCCTTAACCGGGAGGTCACAGATACGCAGTATTTT.

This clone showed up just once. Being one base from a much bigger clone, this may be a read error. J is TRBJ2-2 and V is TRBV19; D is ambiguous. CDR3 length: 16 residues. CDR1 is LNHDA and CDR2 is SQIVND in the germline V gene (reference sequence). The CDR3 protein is CASSIIRITNTVELFF. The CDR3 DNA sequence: TGTGCCAGTAGTATTATTCGGATAACGAACACCGTGGAGCTGTTTTTT. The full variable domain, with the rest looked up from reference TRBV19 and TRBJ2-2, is DGGITQSPKYLFRKEGQNVTLSCEQNLNHDAMYWYRQDPGQGLRLIYYSQIVNDFQKGDIAEGYSVSREKKESFPLTVTSAQKNPTAFYLCASSIIRITNTVELFFGEGSRLTVL.

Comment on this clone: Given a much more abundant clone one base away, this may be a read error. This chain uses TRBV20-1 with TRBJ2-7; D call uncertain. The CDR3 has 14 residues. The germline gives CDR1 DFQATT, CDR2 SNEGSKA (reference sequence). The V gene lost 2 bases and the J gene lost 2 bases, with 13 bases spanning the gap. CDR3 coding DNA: TGCAGTGCTAGACCGACGTACAACACCTACGAGCAGTACTTC. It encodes CSARPTYNTYEQYF.

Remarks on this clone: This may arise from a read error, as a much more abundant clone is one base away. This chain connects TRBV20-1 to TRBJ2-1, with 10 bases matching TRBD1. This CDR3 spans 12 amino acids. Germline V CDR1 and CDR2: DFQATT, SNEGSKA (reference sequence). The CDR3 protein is CSGTGVSGEQFF. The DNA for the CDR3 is TGCAGCGGGACAGGGGTTAGTGGTGAGCAGTTCTTC.